Listed here are 17 T cell receptor beta chains from one sample, sequenced in a study of circulating tumor DNA in untreated peripheral T-cell lymphoma (dated by TCRdb to the early 2020s). The library relied on the immunoSEQ multiplex PCR assay. Held by TCRdb, this immuneACCESS table contains in-frame sequences only and omits some clones. Under half of the omission traces to an unresolved V gene where checked; the cause of the rest is unknown. The sample table records roughly 2,400 clones; more than 60% of these occur just once. 15% to 20% of the sample is held by the ten biggest clonotypes. The sequenced sample was tumor tissue. The receptors shown here come from a human donor with peripheral T-cell lymphoma.

This clone has only a few counts. The chain is built from TRBV6-8 and TRBJ2-1, with D unclear. The V end was cut by 8 bases, the J end by 0 bases, with 11 bases between. The germline V gene has CDR1 MNHGY and CDR2 SAAAGT. The CDR3 contains 14 residues. This chain's CDR3 is CASLGWTSYNEQFF. The CDR3 DNA reads as TGTGCCAGCCTGGGGTGGACCTCCTACAATGAGCAGTTCTTC.

This chain uses TRBV9 with TRBJ1-6, with a possible D match to TRBD1 (5 bases). Germline V gives CDR1 SGDLS, CDR2 YYNGEE. Deletions cut 6 bases from V and 10 bases from J, with 17 bases between. The CDR3 consists of 14 residues. The CDR3 protein is CASIGQGVRSPLHF. In DNA form, the CDR3 reads TGTGCCAGCATCGGGCAGGGCGTAAGGTCACCCCTCCACTTT.

The rearrangement joins TRBV7-5 to TRBJ1-4; the table's D call of TRBD1 was not tested on the DNA. TRBV7-5 is a recognized pseudogene. This CDR3 is built from 15 residues. The CDR3 reads CASSQLDGQGGKLFF. CDR3 in DNA: TGTGCCAGCAGCCAACTAGATGGACAGGGCGGAAAACTGTTTTTT.

Concerning this clone itself: The junction departs from the called germline gene at one end, perhaps through a read error. This chain links TRBV6-8 with TRBJ1-6; 9 positions match TRBD1. Germline V gene lookup returns CDR1 MNHGY and CDR2 SAAAGT. CDR3 length: 14 residues. CDR3 region: CASRWTGENSPFHF. The CDR3 DNA sequence: TGTGCCAGCAGGTGGACAGGGGAAAATTCACCCTTCCACTTT.

The chain joins TRBV5-1 to TRBJ1-5; D may be TRBD1 (6 bases). Trimming took 4 bases from V and 2 from J, leaving 13 bases between them. The CDR3 has 15 residues. Germline lookup yields CDR1 SGHRS and CDR2 YFSETQ. CDR3 DNA sequence: TGCGCCAGCAGCCGAGGGGGTACGGGCAATCAGCCCCAGCATTTT. Translated: CASSRGGTGNQPQHF.

This rearrangement joins TRBV2 to TRBJ2-1; the match to TRBD1 covers 8 bases. The CDR3 runs to 15 residues. Germline trimming cut 6 bases from V and 5 bases from J; bases unmatched to any gene: 9. Germline loops: CDR1 SNHLY, CDR2 FYNNEI. The DNA for the CDR3 is TGTGCCAGCAGGATCCGGGACAGGCCAAACAATGAGCAGTTCTTC. It codes for CASRIRDRPNNEQFF.

By share, this clone ranks as medium-sized. This rearrangement joins TRBV6-8 to TRBJ1-1; D gene uncertain. The CDR3 spans 12 residues. Trimming removed 6 bases at V and 0 bases at J, with 5 bases between. From germline, CDR1 is MNHGY and CDR2 SAAAGT. CDR3 amino acids: CASRSVNTEAFF. CDR3 coding DNA: TGTGCCAGCAGGTCCGTGAACACTGAAGCTTTCTTT.

The rearrangement links TRBV19 to TRBJ2-1; the D gene is possibly TRBD2 (5 bases). Trimming cost V 5 bases and J 0 bases, with 8 bases left between them. CDR3 length equals 14 residues. Looked up from germline, CDR1 is LNHDA and CDR2 is SQIVND (reference sequence). CDR3 sequence (DNA): TGTGCCAGTAGTCAACGGGGCTCCTACAATGAGCAGTTCTTC. This sequence encodes CASSQRGSYNEQFF.

The chain carries TRBV7-1 and TRBJ2-1, with D perhaps TRBD2 (5 bases). TRBV7-1 is marked as an open reading frame, function uncertain. V gave up 4 bases and J gave up 5 bases, with 15 bases separating them. The CDR3 runs to 15 residues. As DNA, the CDR3 is TGTGCCAGCAGCTTACAAGGATCGGGAAACAATGAGCAGTTCTTC. It yields the protein CASSLQGSGNNEQFF.

The CDR3 loop reads CASSPRGQETQYF. CDR3 sequence (DNA): TGTGCCAGCAGCCCCCGGGGGCAAGAGACCCAGTACTTC. This chain joins TRBV6-8 and TRBJ2-5; D may be TRBD2 (6 bases). The V gene lost 6 bases and the J gene lost 2 bases, with 10 bases spanning the gap. CDR3 size: 13 residues. Germline V gene data show CDR1 as MNHGY and CDR2 as SAAAGT.

The chain has TRBV19 and TRBJ2-7, with D possibly matching TRBD1 (5 bases). CDR1 LNHDA and CDR2 SQIVND come from the germline V gene (reference sequence). The CDR3 runs to 15 residues. V was clipped by 7 bases and J by 0 bases, with 16 bases between them. The CDR3 DNA reads as TGTGCCAGTAATCACGCAGGGCGCGGCTCCTACGAGCAGTACTTC. It encodes CASNHAGRGSYEQYF.

The chain carries TRBV9 and TRBJ2-2, with D hard to call. The CDR3 runs 12 residues. Germline loops: CDR1 SGDLS, CDR2 YYNGEE. Trimming took off 7 bases at V and 3 bases at J, with 7 bases between the two ends. Written as DNA, the CDR3 is TGTGCCAGCTCGAAGGACACCGGGGAGCTGTTTTTT. The encoded protein is CASSKDTGELFF.

V and J are TRBV10-2 and TRBJ1-3; 9 bases are a match to TRBD1. The germline CDR1 and CDR2 sequences are WSHSY and SAAADI. The J segment lost 3 bases and the V segment lost 0 bases, leaving 9 bases of the junction unmatched. This CDR3 contains 18 residues. The CDR3 loop is CASSESWDRVFYGNTIYF. The DNA of the CDR3 is TGCGCCAGCAGTGAGTCCTGGGACAGGGTCTTTTATGGAAACACCATATATTTT.

The chain couples TRBV11-3 to TRBJ2-1, with 7 bases matching TRBD2. The CDR3 is made up of 15 amino acids. Losses at the gene ends were 5 bases for V and 5 bases for J; bases not matched to a gene: 9. Germline V CDR1 and CDR2: SGHNT, YENEEA. CDR3 sequence reads: CASSRPTGGHNEQFF. For the CDR3, the DNA is TGTGCCAGCAGCCGGCCGACGGGAGGTCACAATGAGCAGTTCTTC.

This chain joins TRBV10-2 and TRBJ2-6; D possibly matches TRBD1 or TRBD2 (5 bases each). The CDR3 has 16 residues. Deletions cut 4 bases from V and 0 bases from J, with 10 bases between. The germline V gene encodes CDR1 WSHSY and CDR2 SAAADI. The CDR3 DNA follows: TGCGCCAGCAGTGGAGAGGGACCCTCTGGGGCCAACGTCCTGACTTTC. Encoded protein: CASSGEGPSGANVLTF.

This chain uses TRBV6-8 with TRBJ2-7; 10 nucleotides line up with TRBD1. The CDR3 has 14 amino acids. V shed 6 bases, J shed 3 bases, and the junction held 5 bases outside the gene matches. Germline CDR1 MNHGY, CDR2 SAAAGT. The CDR3 nucleotides are TGTGCCAGCAGGGAGGGACAGGGGATCTACGAGCAGTACTTC. Translated: CASREGQGIYEQYF.

The gene calls are TRBV11-3 and TRBJ1-1, with 8 bases identical to TRBD1. The CDR3 covers 14 residues. V shed 5 bases, J shed 5 bases, and the junction held 7 bases outside the gene matches. Per the germline V gene, CDR1 is SGHNT and CDR2 is YENEEA. CDR3 bases: TGTGCCAGCAGCCAGATCGGACAGGGAACTGAAGCTTTCTTT. Translating gives CASSQIGQGTEAFF.